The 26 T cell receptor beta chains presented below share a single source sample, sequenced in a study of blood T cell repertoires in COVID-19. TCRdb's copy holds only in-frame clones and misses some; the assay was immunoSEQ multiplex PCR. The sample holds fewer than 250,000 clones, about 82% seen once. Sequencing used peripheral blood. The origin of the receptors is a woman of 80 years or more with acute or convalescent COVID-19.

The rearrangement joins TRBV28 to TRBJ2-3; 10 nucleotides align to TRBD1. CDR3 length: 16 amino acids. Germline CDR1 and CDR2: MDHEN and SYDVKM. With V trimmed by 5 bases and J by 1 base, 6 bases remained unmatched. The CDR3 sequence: CASSVTGGGGTDTQYF. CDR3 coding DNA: TGTGCCAGCAGTGTGACAGGGGGCGGTGGCACAGATACGCAGTATTTT.

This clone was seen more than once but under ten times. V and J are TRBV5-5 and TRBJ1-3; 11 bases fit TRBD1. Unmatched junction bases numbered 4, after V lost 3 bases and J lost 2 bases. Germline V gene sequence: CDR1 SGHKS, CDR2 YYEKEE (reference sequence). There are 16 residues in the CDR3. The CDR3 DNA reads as TGTGCCAGCAGCTGGGCGGGACAGGGGGCTGGAAACACCATATATTTT. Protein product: CASSWAGQGAGNTIYF.

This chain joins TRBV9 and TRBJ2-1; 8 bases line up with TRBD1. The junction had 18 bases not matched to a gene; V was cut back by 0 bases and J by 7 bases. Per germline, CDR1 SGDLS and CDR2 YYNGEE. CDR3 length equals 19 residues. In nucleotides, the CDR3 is TGTGCCAGCAGCGTAGCTACGAAGGTTGTTGGGACAGGTTTTAATGAGCAGTTCTTC. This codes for CASSVATKVVGTGFNEQFF. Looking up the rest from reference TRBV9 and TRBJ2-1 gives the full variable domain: DSGVTQTPKHLITATGQRVTLRCSPRSGDLSVYWYQQSLDQGLQFLIQYYNGEERAKGNILERFSAQQFPDLHSELNLSSLELGDSALYFCASSVATKVVGTGFNEQFFGPGTRLTVL.

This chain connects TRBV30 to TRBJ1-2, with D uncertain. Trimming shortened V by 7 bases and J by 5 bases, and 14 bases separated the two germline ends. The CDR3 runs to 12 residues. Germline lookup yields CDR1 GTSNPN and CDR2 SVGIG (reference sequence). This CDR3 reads CASLDSGYGYTF. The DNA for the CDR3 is TGTGCCTCCTTAGACTCGGGATATGGCTACACCTTC.

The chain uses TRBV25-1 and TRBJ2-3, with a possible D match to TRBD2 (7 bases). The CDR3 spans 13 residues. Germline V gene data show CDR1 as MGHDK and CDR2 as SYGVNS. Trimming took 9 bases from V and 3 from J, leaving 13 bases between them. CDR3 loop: CASGGGPTDTQYF. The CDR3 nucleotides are TGTGCCAGTGGGGGGGGCCCAACAGATACGCAGTATTTT.

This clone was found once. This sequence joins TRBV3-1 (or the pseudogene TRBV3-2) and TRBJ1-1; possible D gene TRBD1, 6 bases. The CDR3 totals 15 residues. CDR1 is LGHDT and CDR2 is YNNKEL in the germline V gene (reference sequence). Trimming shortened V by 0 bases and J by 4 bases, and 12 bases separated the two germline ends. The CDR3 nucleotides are TGTGCCAGCAGCCAAGACGCAGGGGCAGGCACTGAAGCTTTCTTT. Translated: CASSQDAGAGTEAFF.

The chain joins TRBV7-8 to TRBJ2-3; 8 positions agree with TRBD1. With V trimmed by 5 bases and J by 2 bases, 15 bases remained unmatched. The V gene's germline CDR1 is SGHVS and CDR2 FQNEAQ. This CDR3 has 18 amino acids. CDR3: CASSPSARGQVITDTQYF. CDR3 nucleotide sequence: TGTGCCAGCAGCCCCAGCGCCCGGGGACAGGTTATCACAGATACGCAGTATTTT.

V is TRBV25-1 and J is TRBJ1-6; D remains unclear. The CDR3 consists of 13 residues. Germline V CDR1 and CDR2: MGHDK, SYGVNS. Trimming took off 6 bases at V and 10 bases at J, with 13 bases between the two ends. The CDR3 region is CASRLTSDSPLHF. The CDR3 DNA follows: TGTGCCAGCAGACTAACGTCCGACTCACCCCTCCACTTT.

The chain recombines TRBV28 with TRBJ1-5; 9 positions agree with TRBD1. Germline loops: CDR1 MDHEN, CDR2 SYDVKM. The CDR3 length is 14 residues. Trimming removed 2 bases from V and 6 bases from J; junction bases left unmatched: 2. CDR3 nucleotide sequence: TGTGCCAGCAGTTTAACAGGGGGCGTTCAGCCCCAGCATTTT. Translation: CASSLTGGVQPQHF.

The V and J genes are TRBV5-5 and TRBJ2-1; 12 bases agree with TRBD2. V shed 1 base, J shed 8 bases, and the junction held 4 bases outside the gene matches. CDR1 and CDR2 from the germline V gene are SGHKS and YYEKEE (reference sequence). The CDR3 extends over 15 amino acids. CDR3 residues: CASSLRTSGADEQFF. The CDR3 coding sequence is TGTGCCAGCAGCTTGAGGACTAGCGGGGCGGATGAGCAGTTCTTC. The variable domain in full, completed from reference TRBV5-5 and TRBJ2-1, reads DAGVTQSPTHLIKTRGQQVTLRCSPISGHKSVSWYQQVLGQGPQFIFQYYEKEERGRGNFPDRFSARQFPNYSSELNVNALLLGDSALYLCASSLRTSGADEQFFGPGTRLTVL.

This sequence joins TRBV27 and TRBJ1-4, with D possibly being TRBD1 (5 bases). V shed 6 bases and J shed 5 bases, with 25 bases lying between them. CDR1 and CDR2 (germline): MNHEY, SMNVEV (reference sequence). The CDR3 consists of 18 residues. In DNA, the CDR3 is TGTGCCAGCAGCCCGGGGGTTACTCCGGGACTGATGAATGAAAAACTGTTTTTT. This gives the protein CASSPGVTPGLMNEKLFF.

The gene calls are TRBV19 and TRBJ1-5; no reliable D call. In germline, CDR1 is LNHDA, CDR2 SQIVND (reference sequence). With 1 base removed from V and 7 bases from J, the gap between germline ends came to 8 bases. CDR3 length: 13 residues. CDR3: CASSIVGSQPQHF. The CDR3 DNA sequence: TGTGCCAGTAGTATAGTGGGTAGCCAGCCCCAGCATTTT.

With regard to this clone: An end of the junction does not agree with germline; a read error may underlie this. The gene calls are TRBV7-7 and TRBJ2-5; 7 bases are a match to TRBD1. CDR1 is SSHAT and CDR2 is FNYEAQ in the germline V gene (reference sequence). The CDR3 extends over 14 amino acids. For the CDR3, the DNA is TGTGCTAGCAGCGCGCCAGGGGGCCAAGAGACCCAGTACTTC. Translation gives CASSAPGGQETQYF.

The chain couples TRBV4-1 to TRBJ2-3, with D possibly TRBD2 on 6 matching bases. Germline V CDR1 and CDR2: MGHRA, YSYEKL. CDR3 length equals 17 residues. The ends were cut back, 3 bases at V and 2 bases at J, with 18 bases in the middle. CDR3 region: CASSQSGTGGSTDTQYF. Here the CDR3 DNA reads TGCGCCAGCAGCCAGTCCGGGACTGGCGGGTCCACAGATACGCAGTATTTT.

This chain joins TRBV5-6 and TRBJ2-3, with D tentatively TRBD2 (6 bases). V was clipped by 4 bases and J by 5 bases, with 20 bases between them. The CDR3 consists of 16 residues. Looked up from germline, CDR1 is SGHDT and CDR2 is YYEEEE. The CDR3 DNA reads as TGTGCCAGCAGCAGACCCCTGGGCGGGGTTGTAGATACGCAGTATTTT. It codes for CASSRPLGGVVDTQYF.

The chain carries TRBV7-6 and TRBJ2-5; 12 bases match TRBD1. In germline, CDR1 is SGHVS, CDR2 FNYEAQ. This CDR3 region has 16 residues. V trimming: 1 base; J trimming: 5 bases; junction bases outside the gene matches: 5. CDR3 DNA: TGTGCCAGCAGCTTAGTAGGGACAGGGGGCTGGGAGACCCAGTACTTC. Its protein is CASSLVGTGGWETQYF.

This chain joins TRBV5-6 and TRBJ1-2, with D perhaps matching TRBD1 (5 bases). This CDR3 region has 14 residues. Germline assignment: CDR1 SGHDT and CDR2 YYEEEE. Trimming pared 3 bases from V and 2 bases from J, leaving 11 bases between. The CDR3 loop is CASSSGQLNYGYTF. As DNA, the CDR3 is TGTGCCAGCAGCTCCGGACAACTAAACTATGGCTACACCTTC.

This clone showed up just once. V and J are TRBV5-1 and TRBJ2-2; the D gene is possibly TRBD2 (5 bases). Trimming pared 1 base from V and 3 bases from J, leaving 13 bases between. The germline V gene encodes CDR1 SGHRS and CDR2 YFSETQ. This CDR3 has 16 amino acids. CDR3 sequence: CASSLRGASHTGELFF. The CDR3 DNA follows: TGCGCCAGCAGCTTGCGGGGAGCTTCCCACACCGGGGAGCTGTTTTTT.

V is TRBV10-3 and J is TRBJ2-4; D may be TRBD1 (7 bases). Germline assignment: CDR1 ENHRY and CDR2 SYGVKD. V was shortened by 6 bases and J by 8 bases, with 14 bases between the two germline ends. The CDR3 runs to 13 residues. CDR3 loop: CAISNRGLDIQYF. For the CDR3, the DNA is TGTGCCATCAGCAACAGGGGACTGGACATTCAGTACTTC.

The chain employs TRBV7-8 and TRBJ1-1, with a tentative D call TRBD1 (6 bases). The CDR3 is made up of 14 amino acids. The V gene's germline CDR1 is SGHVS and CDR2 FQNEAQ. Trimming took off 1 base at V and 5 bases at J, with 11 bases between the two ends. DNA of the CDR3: TGTGCCAGCAGCTTAGATACAGGGAATACTGAAGCTTTCTTT. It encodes CASSLDTGNTEAFF.

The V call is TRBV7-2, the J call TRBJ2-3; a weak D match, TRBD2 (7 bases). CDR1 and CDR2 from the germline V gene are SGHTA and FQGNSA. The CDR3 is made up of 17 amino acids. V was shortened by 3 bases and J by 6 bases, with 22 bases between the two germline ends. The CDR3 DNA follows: TGTGCCAGCAGCTTCTACCTTGGGGGGGCAGGGGCCGATACGCAGTATTTT. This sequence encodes CASSFYLGGAGADTQYF.

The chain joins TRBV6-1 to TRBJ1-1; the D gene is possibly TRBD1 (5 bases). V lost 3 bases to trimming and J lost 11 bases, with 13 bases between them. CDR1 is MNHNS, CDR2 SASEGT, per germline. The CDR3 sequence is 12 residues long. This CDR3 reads CASSEDTTGAFF. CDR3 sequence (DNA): TGTGCCAGCAGTGAGGACACGACCGGGGCTTTCTTT.

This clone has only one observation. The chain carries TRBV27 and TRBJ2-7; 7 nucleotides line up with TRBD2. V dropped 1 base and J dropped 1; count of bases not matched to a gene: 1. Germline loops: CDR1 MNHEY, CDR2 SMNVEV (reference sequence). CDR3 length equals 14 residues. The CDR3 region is CASSLLGLSYEQYF. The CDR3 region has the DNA TGTGCCAGCAGTTTATTGGGACTATCCTACGAGCAGTACTTC.

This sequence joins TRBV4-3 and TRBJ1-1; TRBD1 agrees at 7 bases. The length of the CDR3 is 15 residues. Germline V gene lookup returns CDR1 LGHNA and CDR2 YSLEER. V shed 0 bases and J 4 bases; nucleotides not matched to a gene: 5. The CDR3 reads CASSQDGTAGTEAFF. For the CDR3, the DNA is TGCGCCAGCAGCCAAGACGGGACAGCGGGCACTGAAGCTTTCTTT.

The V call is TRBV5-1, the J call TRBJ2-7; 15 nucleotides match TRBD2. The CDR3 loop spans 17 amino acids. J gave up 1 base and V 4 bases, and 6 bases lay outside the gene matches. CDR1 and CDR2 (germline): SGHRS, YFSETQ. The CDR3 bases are TGCGCCAGCAGCAGGGGACTAGCGGGGGGACCTTCCTACGAGCAGTACTTC. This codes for CASSRGLAGGPSYEQYF.

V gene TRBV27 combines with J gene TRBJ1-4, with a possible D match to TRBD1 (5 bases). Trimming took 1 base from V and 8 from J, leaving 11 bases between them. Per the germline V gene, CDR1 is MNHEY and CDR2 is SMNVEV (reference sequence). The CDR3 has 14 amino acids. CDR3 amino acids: CASSLLGGWEKLFF. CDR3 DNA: TGTGCCAGCAGTTTATTGGGGGGATGGGAAAAACTGTTTTTT.